These 5 T cell receptor beta chains originate from one sample sequenced in a study of CD8 T cells in ankylosing spondylitis. TCRdb re-called the 5' RACE reads through MiXCR, storing one row per CDR3 protein. The sample yields around 160,000 distinct CDR3 sequences, 11% seen once. Sequencing was performed on blood, either unsorted or a sorted T cell fraction (not recorded which). The receptors originated from a male donor with ankylosing spondylitis or in good health (not recorded which).

This clonotype was counted many times. V usage is TRBV12-3 or TRBV12-4 and J usage is TRBJ1-4; D is unclear. There are 15 residues in the CDR3. V lost 5 bases to trimming and J lost 8 bases, with 18 bases between them. CDR3 DNA: TGTGCCAGCAGTCCTACAGCGGCGGCCGGAGAAAAACTGTTTTTT. It specifies CASSPTAAAGEKLFF.

This clonotype turned up a few times. J is TRBJ1-1 and V is TRBV12-3 or TRBV12-4; no clear D. Trimming shortened V by 7 bases and J by 1 base, and 7 bases separated the two germline ends. The CDR3 spans 12 residues. The CDR3 DNA is TGTGCCAGCACCTCCAGGAACACTGAAGCTTTCTTT. This encodes CASTSRNTEAFF.

This clonotype occurred many times. V is TRBV25-1 and J is TRBJ1-1; tentative D call: TRBD1 (6 bases). V was clipped by 5 bases and J by 2 bases, with 12 bases between them. Germline V lookup: CDR1 MGHDK, CDR2 SYGVNS. The length of the CDR3 is 14 residues. The CDR3 bases are TGTGCCAGCAGTCGACCAGGGGATAACACTGAAGCTTTCTTT. Encoded protein: CASSRPGDNTEAFF.

This clonotype was counted ten times or more. The chain combines TRBV20-1 with TRBJ2-7; D remains ambiguous. V was shortened by 6 bases and J by 6 bases, with 15 bases between the two germline ends. The CDR3 contains 12 residues. Germline assignment: CDR1 DFQATT and CDR2 SNEGSKA (reference sequence). The CDR3 nucleotides read TGCAGTGCCGATGGACCCGCTAGCGAGCAGTACTTC. Residues: CSADGPASEQYF.

This clonotype has ten or more counts. The V gene is TRBV20-1, the J gene TRBJ2-1; no firm D call. V was cut by 5 bases and J by 3 bases, with 11 bases left in between. Germline lookup yields CDR1 DFQATT and CDR2 SNEGSKA (reference sequence). The CDR3 runs 13 residues. CDR3 bases: TGCAGTGCTCCGTGGCAGAACTACAATGAGCAGTTCTTC. It yields the protein CSAPWQNYNEQFF.